Given below is one TCR beta chain in context. These data come from a study of blood T cell repertoires in COVID-19. Study details: Material from acute and convalescent COVID-19 was sourced from the United States, Italy and Spain.

Trimming shortened V by 4 bases and J by 4 bases, and 7 bases separated the two germline ends. This CDR3 spans 12 amino acids. The germline V gene encodes CDR1 SGHTS and CDR2 YDEGEE. Generated by immunoSEQ multiplex PCR, the TCRdb table keeps only in-frame clones and is missing some. The sample lists under 250,000 clones, over 80% occurring once. Sequencing was performed on peripheral blood. The source of this sequence is a man between 35 and 55 years old with acute or convalescent COVID-19. The chain couples TRBV5-8 to TRBJ2-3; the D is unclear. The CDR3: CASSRIPDTQYF. The CDR3 DNA sequence: TGTGCCAGCAGCCGTATCCCAGATACGCAGTATTTT.